This TCR beta chain was observed in a study of a mutant IDH1 vaccine in newly diagnosed glioma. Notes on this clone: What it recognizes is unknown.

Trimming pared 1 base from V and 8 bases from J, leaving 16 bases between. The V gene's germline CDR1 is SGHRS and CDR2 YFSETQ. The CDR3 contains 15 residues. Repertoires were generated with immunoSEQ multiplex PCR, while TCRdb's copy carries only in-frame clones and drops some. The sample includes roughly 30,000 clones, around four fifths seen only once; the top ten take almost 25%. Time point reported: week 11, during vaccination. Each vaccine dose was 300 ug of mutant IDH1 20-mer peptide, with topical imiquimod. The source is a man aged 30 to 39 with glioma. The chain joins TRBV5-1 to TRBJ2-4, with D uncertain. The specimen was PBMCs, collected from a glioma patient whose treatment included an IDH1 peptide vaccine. DNA of the CDR3: TGCGCCAGCAGCTTGAATGGCGGCTCTCAGGACATTCAGTACTTC. Protein sequence: CASSLNGGSQDIQYF.